This T cell receptor (beta chain) comes out of a study of cytomegalovirus exposure and HLA in healthy donors. V dropped 4 bases and J dropped 0 bases, with 11 bases sitting between them. Germline assignment: CDR1 SGHDT and CDR2 YYEEEE. The CDR3 spans 15 residues. Generated by immunoSEQ multiplex PCR, the TCRdb table keeps only in-frame clones and is missing some. The top ten clones hold 1% to 1.2% of a sample with under 250,000 clones, just over 90% of them seen once. Sequenced sample: PBMCs. V and J are TRBV5-6 and TRBJ1-3, with D maybe TRBD1 (6 bases). The clonotype was recovered from a woman under 30 in good health and CMV-seronegative. CDR3 sequence (DNA): TGTGCCAGCAGCAGAATGGGGGCCTCTGGAAACACCATATATTTT. This gives the protein CASSRMGASGNTIYF.